These 4 T cell receptor beta chains originate from one sample sequenced in a study of T cells in narcolepsy. Method: immunoSEQ multiplex PCR; TCRdb's copy keeps in-frame clones and lacks some. The sample yields more than 25,000 clones, 60% to 85% seen once. Material: memory (CD45RA-) CD4+ T cells from blood. The source of these receptors is a human donor in good health.

The chain couples TRBV9 to TRBJ2-7, with D possibly being TRBD1 (6 bases). CDR3 length equals 15 residues. Trimming cost V 0 bases and J 4 bases, with 14 bases left between them. CDR1 and CDR2 (germline): SGDLS, YYNGEE. CDR3 residues: CASSVGQGINYEQYF. The CDR3 bases are TGTGCCAGCAGCGTAGGGCAGGGGATAAATTACGAGCAGTACTTC. Full variable domain (missing parts from reference TRBV9 and TRBJ2-7): DSGVTQTPKHLITATGQRVTLRCSPRSGDLSVYWYQQSLDQGLQFLIQYYNGEERAKGNILERFSAQQFPDLHSELNLSSLELGDSALYFCASSVGQGINYEQYFGPGTRLTVT.

This chain uses TRBV7-9 with TRBJ1-2; D ambiguous. Per the germline V gene, CDR1 is SEHNR and CDR2 is FQNEAQ (reference sequence). V dropped 2 bases and J dropped 0 bases, with 7 bases sitting between them. The CDR3 is 14 amino acids. CDR3 DNA: TGTGCCAGCAGCTTACTCAGAGCTAACTATGGCTACACCTTC. It encodes CASSLLRANYGYTF.

This clone was detected only a few times. The CDR3 nucleotides are TGTGCCAGCAAATGGAGGGAGACTGAAGCTTTCTTT. This encodes CASKWRETEAFF. This sequence joins TRBV5-8 and TRBJ1-1; D uncertain. Germline-derived CDR1 and CDR2 are SGHTS and YDEGEE. V was shortened by 6 bases and J by 5 bases, with 11 bases between the two germline ends. The CDR3 has 12 residues. The full variable domain, rest sourced from reference TRBV5-8 and TRBJ1-1, is EAGVTQSPTHLIKTRGQQATLRCSPISGHTSVYWYQQALGLGLQFLLWYDEGEERNRGNFPPRFSGRQFPNYSSELNVNALELEDSALYLCASKWRETEAFFGQGTRLTVV.

This clone appeared once. The V and J genes are TRBV2 and TRBJ2-2; TRBD2 agrees at 7 bases. The J segment lost 6 bases and the V segment lost 6 bases, leaving 13 bases of the junction unmatched. This CDR3 spans 16 amino acids. CDR1 and CDR2 from the germline V gene are SNHLY and FYNNEI. The CDR3 region is CASSPPRGITSGELFF. The CDR3 bases are TGTGCCAGCAGCCCACCGCGGGGGATCACCTCCGGGGAGCTGTTTTTT.